Listed below are T cell receptor beta chains from one sample, sequenced in a study of response to subunit inactivated influenza vaccine. Each CDR3 protein gets one entry after TCRdb re-called the RT-PCR reads with MiXCR. The sample records roughly 790,000 distinct CDR3 sequences, 21% being singletons. The sequenced sample was PBMCs from blood, obtained roughly 5 days after vaccination. These receptors all stem from a man between 50 and 59 years old who received an inactivated influenza vaccine. CDR3s include the opening cysteine and the closing phenylalanine or tryptophan. The D gene is left open where the match is weak. The size field is filled for only some rows; it gives once, few, many or a size class.

j_gene | abundance | d_gene | v_gene | CDR3aa | CDR3nt
TRBJ1-5 | . | . | TRBV4-2 | CASSPSYSNQPQHF | TGTGCCAGCAGTCCCTCCTATAGCAATCAGCCCCAGCATTTT
TRBJ1-2 | few | . | TRBV20-1 | CGEAKLGGYTF | TGCGGGGAGGCGAAGCTTGGGGGCTACACCTTC
TRBJ2-2 | . | TRBD2 | TRBV6-5 | CASSYASGLGELFF | TGTGCCAGCAGTTACGCTAGCGGGCTCGGGGAGCTGTTTTTT
TRBJ2-7 | . | TRBD2 | TRBV20-1 | CSARVAGVAEQYF | TGCAGTGCTAGAGTTGCGGGAGTAGCCGAGCAGTACTTC
TRBJ2-1 | . | TRBD1 | TRBV6-1 | CASTPGGYSYNEQFF | TGTGCCAGCACCCCAGGGGGCTATTCCTACAATGAGCAGTTCTTC
TRBJ2-3 | few | . | TRBV20-1 | CSAGLRADTQYF | TGCAGTGCTGGTCTTAGGGCAGATACGCAGTATTTT
TRBJ1-6 | . | . | TRBV7-9 | CASSLAQGSPLHF | TGTGCCAGCAGCTTAGCCCAGGGGTCACCCCTCCACTTT
TRBJ2-7 | . | TRBD1 | TRBV25-1 | CASTGDRIYEQYF | TGTGCCAGCACTGGGGACAGAATTTACGAGCAGTACTTC
TRBJ2-2 | few | . | TRBV12-3/TRBV12-4 | CASRVGKGGELFF | TGTGCCAGCCGCGTGGGGAAAGGCGGGGAGCTGTTTTTT
TRBJ2-1 | . | TRBD2 | TRBV5-1 | CASSLGASGVPSGEQFF | TGCGCCAGCAGCTTAGGGGCTAGCGGGGTACCGTCGGGTGAGCAGTTCTTC
TRBJ1-3 | . | TRBD1 | TRBV18 | CASSRTGEGNTIYF | TGTGCCAGCTCAAGGACAGGGGAAGGAAACACCATATATTTT
TRBJ2-7 | many | TRBD1 | TRBV5-1 | CASSPGTGSYEQYF | TGTGCCAGCAGCCCCGGGACAGGGTCCTACGAGCAGTACTTC
TRBJ2-7 | few | . | TRBV6-1 | CASSRGPSRNEQYF | TGTGCCAGCAGCCGGGGCCCCAGCCGGAACGAGCAGTACTTC
TRBJ2-4 | few | . | TRBV11-1 | CASSLVGYAGGAKNIQYF | TGTGCCAGCAGCTTAGTTGGGTATGCAGGCGGAGCCAAAAACATTCAGTACTTC
TRBJ2-5 | few | TRBD1 | TRBV7-2 | CASSFSDRGETQYF | TGTGCCAGCAGCTTCTCCGACAGGGGGGAGACCCAGTACTTC
TRBJ1-5 | . | TRBD1 | TRBV25-1 | CASSETGMGQPQHF | TGTGCCAGCAGTGAGACAGGGATGGGACAGCCCCAGCATTTT
TRBJ2-1 | . | . | TRBV6-5 | CASSYSGTGLGEQFF | TGTGCCAGCAGTTACTCCGGGACGGGCCTCGGTGAGCAGTTCTTC
TRBJ2-7 | . | . | TRBV20-1 | CSAIRREQYF | TGCAGTGCTATAAGGCGCGAGCAGTACTTC
TRBJ1-1 | . | . | TRBV6-2/TRBV6-3 | CASSYLGTHTEAFF | TGTGCCAGCAGTTACCTTGGGACTCACACTGAAGCTTTCTTT
TRBJ2-3 | few | TRBD1 | TRBV6-1 | CASSDRDRVTDTQYF | TGTGCCAGCAGTGACCGGGACAGGGTTACAGATACGCAGTATTTT
TRBJ1-3 | . | . | TRBV7-6 | CASSLDRIIYF | TGTGCCAGCAGCCTGGACCGGATAATATATTTT
TRBJ2-2 | few | . | TRBV6-2/TRBV6-3 | CASSYRRAGELFF | TGTGCCAGCAGTTACCGGAGGGCCGGGGAGCTGTTTTTT
TRBJ2-1 | . | . | TRBV3-1 | CASSQVGTGGQFF | TGTGCCAGCAGCCAAGTGGGGACTGGGGGGCAGTTCTTC
TRBJ2-1 | few | TRBD1 | TRBV29-1 | CSVEPGQGHNEQFF | TGCAGCGTTGAACCGGGACAGGGGCACAATGAGCAGTTCTTC
TRBJ2-1 | few | TRBD2 | TRBV28 | CASSLGRRGSNEQFF | TGTGCCAGCAGTTTAGGTCGGCGGGGGAGCAATGAGCAGTTCTTC
TRBJ2-3 | many | TRBD2 | TRBV20-1 | CSARGASGSTDTQYF | TGCAGTGCCCGCGGGGCTAGCGGTTCCACAGATACGCAGTATTTT
TRBJ2-7 | . | . | TRBV6-5 | CASSSGPGEYYEQYF | TGTGCCAGCAGTTCAGGACCTGGGGAATACTACGAGCAGTACTTC
TRBJ2-4 | few | TRBD1 | TRBV6-2/TRBV6-3 | CASSRDSPWGNIQYF | TGTGCCAGCAGCCGGGACAGCCCCTGGGGTAACATTCAGTACTTC
TRBJ2-1 | . | TRBD2 | TRBV28 | CASMRYSGRNLYNEQFF | TGTGCCAGCATGCGGTATAGCGGGAGGAACCTTTACAATGAGCAGTTCTTC
TRBJ2-7 | few | TRBD1 | TRBV7-2 | CASSFFGQGRLYEQYF | TGTGCCAGCAGCTTCTTCGGACAGGGGAGATTGTACGAGCAGTACTTC
TRBJ1-6 | few | TRBD1 | TRBV12-3/TRBV12-4 | CASGRDSDNSPLHF | TGTGCCAGCGGACGGGACAGCGATAATTCACCCCTCCACTTT
TRBJ2-2 | few | . | TRBV4-3 | CASSQERGGLGGSGELFF | TGCGCCAGCAGCCAAGAAAGGGGTGGGTTGGGGGGCAGCGGGGAGCTGTTTTTT